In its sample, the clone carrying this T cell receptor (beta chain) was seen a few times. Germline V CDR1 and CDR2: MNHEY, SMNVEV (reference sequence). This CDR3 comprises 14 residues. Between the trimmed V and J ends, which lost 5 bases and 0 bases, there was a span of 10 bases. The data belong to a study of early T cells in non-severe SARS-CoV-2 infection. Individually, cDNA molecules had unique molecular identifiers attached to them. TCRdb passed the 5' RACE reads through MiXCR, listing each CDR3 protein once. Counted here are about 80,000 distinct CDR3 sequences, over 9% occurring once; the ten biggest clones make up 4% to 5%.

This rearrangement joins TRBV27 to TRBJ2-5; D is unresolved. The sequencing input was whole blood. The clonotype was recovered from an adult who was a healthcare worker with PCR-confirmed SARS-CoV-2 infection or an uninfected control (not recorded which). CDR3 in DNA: TGTGCCAGCAGTCTCTCCATGAACCAAGAGACCCAGTACTTC. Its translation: CASSLSMNQETQYF.